This entry describes one T cell receptor beta chain. Its antigen is not identified. The germline V gene has CDR1 GTSNPN and CDR2 SVGIG (reference sequence). The V gene lost 0 bases and the J gene lost 5 bases, with 5 bases spanning the gap. This CDR3 contains 11 residues. The sample is drawn from a study of cytomegalovirus exposure and HLA in healthy donors. Overall study findings and caveats: 150 or so TCR beta chains were listed as cytomegalovirus-associated.

Repertoires were generated with immunoSEQ multiplex PCR, while TCRdb's copy carries only in-frame clones and drops some. The sample gives 140,000 to 150,000 clones, about nine tenths of which show up once; 0.6% to 0.8% is in the top ten. While the first cohort had 650 to 850 subjects, the donors belonged to the separate validation cohort of roughly 130 subjects. This rearrangement joins TRBV30 to TRBJ2-7; D is unresolved. Sequencing input: PBMCs. The TCR originated in a man aged 18 to 29 in good health and CMV-seronegative. CDR3 bases: TGTGCCTGGAGTGTACTGGACGAGCAGTACTTC. Translation gives CAWSVLDEQYF.